This TCR beta chain was found in a study of cytomegalovirus exposure and HLA in healthy donors. Looking at the study overall: Membership in the Caucasian-associated ancestry cluster was found for 75% to 90% of roughly 400 genotyped donors. Points from the study as a whole: Cytomegalovirus-associated TCR beta chains were listed, numbering 164.

CDR1 MNHNY and CDR2 SVGAGI come from the germline V gene (reference sequence). The V end was cut by 6 bases, the J end by 4 bases, with 9 bases between. The CDR3 loop spans 12 amino acids. There are a few counts of this clone. Antigen: not known. The PCR made use of 60 Vbeta and 13 Jbeta primers. The method was immunoSEQ multiplex PCR; TCRdb's version includes in-frame clones alone and lacks a portion of them. The sample lists roughly 140,000 clones; over 75% were seen once. This TCR came from a man in his thirties or forties in good health and CMV-seropositive. The rearrangement joins TRBV6-6 to TRBJ1-1; weak D call: TRBD1 (5 bases). Sequenced input: PBMCs. CDR3: CASRAGGTEAFF. The CDR3 region has the DNA TGTGCCAGCAGGGCGGGGGGCACTGAAGCTTTCTTT.